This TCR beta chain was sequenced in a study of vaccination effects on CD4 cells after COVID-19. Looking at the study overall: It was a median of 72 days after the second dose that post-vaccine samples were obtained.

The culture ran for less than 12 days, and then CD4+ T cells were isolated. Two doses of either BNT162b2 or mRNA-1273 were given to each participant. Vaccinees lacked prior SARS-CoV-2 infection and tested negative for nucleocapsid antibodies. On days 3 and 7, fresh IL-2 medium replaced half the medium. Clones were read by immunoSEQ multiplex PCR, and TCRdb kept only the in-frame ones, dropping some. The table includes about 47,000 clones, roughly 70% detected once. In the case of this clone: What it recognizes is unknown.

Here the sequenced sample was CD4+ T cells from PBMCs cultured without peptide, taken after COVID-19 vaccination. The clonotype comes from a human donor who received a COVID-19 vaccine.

This chain's CDR3 is CASSFGQEVAAFF. The CDR3 bases are TGTGCCAGCAGCTTCGGACAGGAGGTTGCAGCTTTCTTT. The chain joins TRBV11-2 to TRBJ1-1; 7 nucleotides line up with TRBD1. Losses at the gene ends were 3 bases for V and 10 bases for J; bases not matched to a gene: 8. The CDR3 consists of 13 residues. Germline V CDR1 and CDR2: SGHAT, FQNNGV.